These 8 T cell receptor beta chains share one sample of origin, sequenced in a study of patients and donors after allogeneic stem cell transplantation. TCRdb passed the RT-PCR reads through MiXCR, listing each CDR3 protein once. The sample contains approximately 60,000 distinct CDR3 sequences, 13% of which appear only once. Sequencing was carried out using blood, either unsorted or a sorted T cell fraction (not recorded which). The source of these receptors is a human donor who was either an allogeneic HSCT recipient or a stem cell or donor lymphocyte infusion donor (not recorded which). It is not recorded whose cells these are; they may come from a transplant donor.

The CDR3 protein is CATSSNSRGNEQFF. DNA for the CDR3: TGTGCCACCAGTTCTAATAGCCGAGGCAATGAGCAGTTCTTC. V and J are TRBV24-1 and TRBJ2-1; the D is unclear. Trimming shortened V by 6 bases and J by 6 bases, and 14 bases separated the two germline ends. The CDR3 consists of 14 residues. Germline lookup yields CDR1 KGHDR and CDR2 SFDVKD.

There are a few counts of this clonotype. The chain recombines TRBV24-1 with TRBJ2-2; 7 nucleotides align to TRBD2. The CDR3 sequence is 16 residues long. Looked up from germline, CDR1 is KGHDR and CDR2 is SFDVKD. The V segment lost 1 base and the J segment 2 bases; nucleotides outside the gene matches: 3. This chain's CDR3 is CATSDFASGNTGELFF. The CDR3 nucleotides read TGTGCCACCAGTGATTTCGCTAGCGGTAACACCGGGGAGCTGTTTTTT.

This clonotype has only a few counts. The rearrangement uses TRBV27 and TRBJ2-7, with D tentatively TRBD2 (6 bases). The CDR3 extends over 14 amino acids. The germline V gene has CDR1 MNHEY and CDR2 SMNVEV (reference sequence). Trimming cost V 8 bases and J 3 bases, with 17 bases left between them. The CDR3 DNA reads as TGTGCCAGCCCTCCAAAGGAGGGGATCTACGAGCAGTACTTC. Amino acids: CASPPKEGIYEQYF.

The sample holds a few counts of this clonotype. This chain links TRBV27 with TRBJ2-7, with D perhaps matching TRBD1 or TRBD2 (6 bases each). The V gene lost 8 bases and the J gene lost 4 bases, with 15 bases spanning the gap. CDR3 length: 13 amino acids. Germline loops: CDR1 MNHEY, CDR2 SMNVEV (reference sequence). The CDR3 nucleotides read TGTGCCAGCTCAATGAGGGGGGTTTACGAGCAGTACTTC. Amino acids: CASSMRGVYEQYF.

The genes are TRBV24-1 and TRBJ2-1; 12 bases match TRBD2. The CDR3 loop spans 16 amino acids. With V trimmed by 3 bases and J by 7 bases, 6 bases remained unmatched. Germline CDR1 and CDR2: KGHDR and SFDVKD. The CDR3 DNA sequence: TGTGCCACCAGTGATACTAGCGGGAGGCCAGGTAATGAGCAGTTCTTC. It codes for CATSDTSGRPGNEQFF.

The sample holds a few counts of this clonotype. The chain links TRBV18 to TRBJ2-1; maybe TRBD2 (5 bases). The CDR3 is 11 amino acids. CDR1 is KGHSH, CDR2 LQKENI, per germline. V gave up 5 bases and J gave up 8 bases, with 7 bases separating them. CDR3 amino acids: CASSLLDEQFF. The CDR3 bases are TGTGCCAGCTCATTACTAGATGAGCAGTTCTTC.

This clonotype was found a few times. The chain joins TRBV15 to TRBJ2-5, with D possibly TRBD1 on 6 matching bases. Trimming removed 3 bases at V and 0 bases at J, with 11 bases between. The germline V gene has CDR1 LNHNV and CDR2 YYDKDF (reference sequence). CDR3 length: 15 amino acids. The CDR3 reads CATSRGGQYQETQYF. The CDR3, as DNA: TGTGCCACCAGCAGGGGCGGACAGTACCAAGAGACCCAGTACTTC.

V gene TRBV5-6 combines with J gene TRBJ2-3, with 13 bases lining up with TRBD2. The CDR3 is made up of 18 amino acids. Germline CDR1 reads SGHDT; CDR2 reads YYEEEE. V shed 5 bases, J shed 4 bases, and the junction held 13 bases outside the gene matches. The CDR3 sequence: CASSYDFGLAGAADTQYF. Written as DNA, the CDR3 is TGTGCCAGCAGTTACGACTTCGGACTAGCGGGAGCGGCAGATACGCAGTATTTT. Variable domain in full (rest from reference TRBV5-6 and TRBJ2-3): DAGVTQSPTHLIKTRGQQVTLRCSPKSGHDTVSWYQQALGQGPQFIFQYYEEEERQRGNFPDRFSGHQFPNYSSELNVNALLLGDSALYLCASSYDFGLAGAADTQYFGPGTRLTVL.